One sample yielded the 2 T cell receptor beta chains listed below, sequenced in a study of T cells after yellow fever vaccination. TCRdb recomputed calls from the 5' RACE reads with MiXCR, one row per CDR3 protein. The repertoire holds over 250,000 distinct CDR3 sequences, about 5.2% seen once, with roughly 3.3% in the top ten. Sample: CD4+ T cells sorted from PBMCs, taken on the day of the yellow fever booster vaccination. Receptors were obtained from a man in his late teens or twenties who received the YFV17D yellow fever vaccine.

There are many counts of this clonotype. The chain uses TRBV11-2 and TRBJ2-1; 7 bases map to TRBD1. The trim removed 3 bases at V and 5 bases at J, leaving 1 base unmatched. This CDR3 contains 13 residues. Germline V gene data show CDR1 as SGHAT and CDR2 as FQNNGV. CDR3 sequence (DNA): TGTGCCAGCAGCTTGGACAGGCACAATGAGCAGTTCTTC. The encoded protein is CASSLDRHNEQFF.

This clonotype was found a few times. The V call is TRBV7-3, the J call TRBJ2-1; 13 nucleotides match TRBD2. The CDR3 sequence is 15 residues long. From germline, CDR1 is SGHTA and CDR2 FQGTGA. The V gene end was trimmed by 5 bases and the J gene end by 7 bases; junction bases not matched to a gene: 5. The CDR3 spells CASSPLAGGRNEQFF. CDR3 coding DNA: TGTGCCAGCAGCCCACTAGCGGGGGGGAGGAATGAGCAGTTCTTC.